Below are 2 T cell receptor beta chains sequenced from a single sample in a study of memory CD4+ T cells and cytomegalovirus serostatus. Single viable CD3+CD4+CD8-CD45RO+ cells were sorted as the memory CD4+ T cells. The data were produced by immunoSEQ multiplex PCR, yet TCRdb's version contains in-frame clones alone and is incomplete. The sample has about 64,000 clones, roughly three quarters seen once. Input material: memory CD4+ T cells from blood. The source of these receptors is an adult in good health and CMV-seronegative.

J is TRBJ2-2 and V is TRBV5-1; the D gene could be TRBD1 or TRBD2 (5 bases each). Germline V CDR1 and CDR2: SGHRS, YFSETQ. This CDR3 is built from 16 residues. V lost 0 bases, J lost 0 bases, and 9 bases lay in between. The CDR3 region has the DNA TGCGCCAGCAGCTTGGACGTGGGGGCGAACACCGGGGAGCTGTTTTTT. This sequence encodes CASSLDVGANTGELFF.

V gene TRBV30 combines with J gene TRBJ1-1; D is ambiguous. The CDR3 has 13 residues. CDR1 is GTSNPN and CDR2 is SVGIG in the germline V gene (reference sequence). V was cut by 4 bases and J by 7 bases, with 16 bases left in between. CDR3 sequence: CAWTTTNKFEAFF. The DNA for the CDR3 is TGTGCCTGGACCACCACCAACAAGTTTGAAGCTTTCTTT.